This T cell receptor (beta chain) was found in a study of regulatory T cells in long-lasting Graves disease. Trimming left V 3 bases short and J 2 bases short, with 19 bases between. This CDR3 contains 17 residues. Germline-derived CDR1 and CDR2 are SGHDT and YYEEEE. In its sample, this clonotype was seen a few times. Relying on iRepertoire HTBI primers and Arm-PCR of CDR3 regions, the team built TCR beta libraries. Using its own MiXCR run on the multiplex PCR reads, TCRdb lists one record per CDR3 protein. Of 350,000 to 500,000 distinct CDR3 sequences in the sample, 15% to 20% were seen once. Time point here: newly diagnosed GD, antithyroid drugs for less than 3 months. Researchers made the TCR library from RNA that was extracted from PBMCs. This same sample was also part of a study on T cells in Graves' hyperthyroidism and ophthalmopathy.

The specimen was peripheral blood mononuclear cells (PBMCs), collected at new diagnosis, from a patient treated with antithyroid drugs. The genes are TRBV5-6 and TRBJ2-3, with TRBD2 as a possible D gene (5 bases). This receptor was taken from a woman aged 25 to 39 with Graves disease. CDR3 DNA: TGTGCCAGCAGCTACCCTCGGGCGGAGGCGATCACAGATACGCAGTATTTT. It encodes CASSYPRAEAITDTQYF.